This passage covers 10 T cell receptor beta chains from one sample sequenced in a study of blood T cell repertoires in COVID-19. Assay used: immunoSEQ multiplex PCR; TCRdb lists only in-frame clones, some missing. The sample contains around 250,000 clones, approximately 88% of which appear only once. Sequenced: PBMCs or T cells enriched from blood (not recorded which). The receptors shown here come from a woman in her forties with acute COVID-19.

The V gene is TRBV19, the J gene TRBJ1-1, with 7 bases lining up with TRBD1. The V gene end was trimmed by 10 bases and the J gene end by 2 bases; junction bases not matched to a gene: 13. Germline lookup yields CDR1 LNHDA and CDR2 SQIVND (reference sequence). This CDR3 comprises 15 residues. The chain's CDR3 is CATTPGKGANTEAFF. CDR3 nucleotide sequence: TGTGCCACCACACCGGGGAAGGGGGCCAACACTGAAGCTTTCTTT.

CDR3 nucleotide sequence: TGTGCCATCAGAAGACAGGGGGTCTCAGATACGCAGTATTTT. Translated, it gives CAIRRQGVSDTQYF. This chain uses TRBV10-3 with TRBJ2-3; 9 positions match TRBD1. V gave up 6 bases and J gave up 4 bases; unmatched junction bases: 5. This CDR3 region has 14 residues. Germline values: CDR1 ENHRY, CDR2 SYGVKD.

The chain uses TRBV28 and TRBJ1-1; 8 nucleotides align to TRBD1. Germline V lookup: CDR1 MDHEN, CDR2 SYDVKM. The CDR3 is 16 residues long. J was trimmed by 7 bases and V by 4 bases; bases with no gene match: 14. CDR3 sequence: CASSSQTTQGAGEAFF. CDR3 DNA: TGTGCCAGCAGTTCGCAAACCACCCAGGGGGCGGGTGAAGCTTTCTTT.

This chain joins TRBV29-1 and TRBJ1-1; D might be TRBD1 (6 bases). CDR1 is SQVTM, CDR2 ANQGSEA, per germline. The CDR3 extends over 12 amino acids. Between the trimmed V and J ends, which lost 8 bases and 2 bases, there was a span of 12 bases. The CDR3 sequence: CSTRTVNTEAFF. CDR3 in DNA: TGCAGCACCCGGACAGTCAACACTGAAGCTTTCTTT.

This clone came up once. This chain joins TRBV15 and TRBJ2-2; TRBD1 matches 9 bases. Germline lookup yields CDR1 LNHNV and CDR2 YYDKDF (reference sequence). This CDR3 is 18 amino acids long. The ends lost 1 base at V and 4 bases at J; junction bases unmatched: 10. The DNA for the CDR3 is TGTGCCACCAGCAGAGTTAGTTTTGGACAGGGGCTCACCGGGGAGCTGTTTTTT. Residues: CATSRVSFGQGLTGELFF.

The chain carries TRBV7-8 and TRBJ2-2, with 8 bases that match TRBD1. The CDR3 covers 18 residues. Germline lookup yields CDR1 SGHVS and CDR2 FQNEAQ. V dropped 4 bases and J dropped 3; count of bases not matched to a gene: 13. Here the CDR3 reads CASSSMGFGTGYTGELFF. The DNA of the CDR3 is TGTGCCAGCAGCTCCATGGGGTTCGGGACAGGATACACCGGGGAGCTGTTTTTT.

This sequence joins TRBV5-4 and TRBJ1-1; D is perhaps TRBD1 (5 bases). Deletions cut 5 bases from V and 8 bases from J, with 16 bases between. Per germline, CDR1 SGHNT and CDR2 YYREEE (reference sequence). CDR3 length: 13 residues. In nucleotides, the CDR3 is TGTGCCAGCAGTCCGTCGCTCACAGGAGAAGCTTTCTTT. The encoded protein is CASSPSLTGEAFF.

This clone was seen once. The genes are TRBV6-5 and TRBJ2-1; TRBD2 matches 9 bases. The germline V gene has CDR1 MNHEY and CDR2 SVGAGI. V lost 5 bases and J lost 7; bases outside the gene matches: 6. This CDR3 contains 14 residues. CDR3 nucleotides: TGTGCCAGCAGTCTGCTGACTAGCGGAAATGAGCAGTTCTTC. As protein: CASSLLTSGNEQFF.

The chain employs TRBV27 and TRBJ2-5, with 8 bases that match TRBD1. The germline V gene has CDR1 MNHEY and CDR2 SMNVEV (reference sequence). V was pared by 3 bases and J by 4 bases, with 4 bases of the junction left unmatched. The CDR3 runs 14 residues. CDR3 coding DNA: TGTGCCAGCAGTTTCTCCAGGGGGCGAGAGACCCAGTACTTC. It translates to CASSFSRGRETQYF.

This clone was counted a single time. CDR3 amino acids: CASSAGTGGWPQHF. For the CDR3, the DNA is TGTGCCAGCAGCGCCGGGACAGGCGGTTGGCCCCAGCATTTT. The chain employs TRBV9 and TRBJ1-5; 8 nucleotides agree with TRBD1. CDR1 SGDLS and CDR2 YYNGEE come from the germline V gene. CDR3 length: 14 amino acids. The J segment lost 9 bases and the V segment lost 3 bases, leaving 8 bases of the junction unmatched. The entire variable domain, with the rest obtained from reference TRBV9 and TRBJ1-5, is as follows: DSGVTQTPKHLITATGQRVTLRCSPRSGDLSVYWYQQSLDQGLQFLIQYYNGEERAKGNILERFSAQQFPDLHSELNLSSLELGDSALYFCASSAGTGGWPQHFGDGTRLSIL.